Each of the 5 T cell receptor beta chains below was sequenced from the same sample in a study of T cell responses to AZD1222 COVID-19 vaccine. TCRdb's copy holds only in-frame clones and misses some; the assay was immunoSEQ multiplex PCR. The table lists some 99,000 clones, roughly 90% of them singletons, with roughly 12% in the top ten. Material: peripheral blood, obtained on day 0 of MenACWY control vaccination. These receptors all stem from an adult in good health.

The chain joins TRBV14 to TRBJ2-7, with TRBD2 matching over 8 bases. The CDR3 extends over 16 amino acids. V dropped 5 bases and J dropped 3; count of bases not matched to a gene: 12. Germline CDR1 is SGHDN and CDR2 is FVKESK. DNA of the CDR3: TGTGCCAGCAGCTCCAATTTGCGCGGGGGGCTCTACGAGCAGTACTTC. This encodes CASSSNLRGGLYEQYF.

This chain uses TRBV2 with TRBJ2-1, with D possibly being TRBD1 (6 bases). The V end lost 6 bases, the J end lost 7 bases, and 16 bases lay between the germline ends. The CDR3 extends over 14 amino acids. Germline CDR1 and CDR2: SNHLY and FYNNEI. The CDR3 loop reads CASRPDRRDNEQFF. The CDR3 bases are TGTGCCAGCAGGCCCGACAGGCGTGATAATGAGCAGTTCTTC.

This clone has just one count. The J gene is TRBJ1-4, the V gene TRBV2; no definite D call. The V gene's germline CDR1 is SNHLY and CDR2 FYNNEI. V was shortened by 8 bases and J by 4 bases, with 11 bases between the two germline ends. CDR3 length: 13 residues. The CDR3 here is CASLRTVNEKLFF. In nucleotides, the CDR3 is TGTGCCAGCTTACGGACGGTTAATGAAAAACTGTTTTTT.

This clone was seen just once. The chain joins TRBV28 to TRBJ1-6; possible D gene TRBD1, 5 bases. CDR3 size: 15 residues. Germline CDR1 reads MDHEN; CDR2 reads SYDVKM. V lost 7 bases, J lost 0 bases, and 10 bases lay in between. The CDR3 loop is CASKRGFSYNSPLHF. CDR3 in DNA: TGTGCCAGCAAGCGGGGGTTCTCCTATAATTCACCCCTCCACTTT.

CDR3 nucleotide sequence: TGTGCCAGCAGCTTAGATTGGGGCACTGAAGCTTTCTTT. Translating gives CASSLDWGTEAFF. V and J are TRBV7-6 and TRBJ1-1; D remains ambiguous. Trimming took off 1 base at V and 4 bases at J, with 7 bases between the two ends. This CDR3 is built from 13 residues. The germline V gene has CDR1 SGHVS and CDR2 FNYEAQ. The whole variable domain, filled in from reference TRBV7-6 and TRBJ1-1, reads GAGVSQSPRYKVTKRGQDVALRCDPISGHVSLYWYRQALGQGPEFLTYFNYEAQQDKSGLPNDRFSAERPEGSISTLTIQRTEQRDSAMYRCASSLDWGTEAFFGQGTRLTVV.